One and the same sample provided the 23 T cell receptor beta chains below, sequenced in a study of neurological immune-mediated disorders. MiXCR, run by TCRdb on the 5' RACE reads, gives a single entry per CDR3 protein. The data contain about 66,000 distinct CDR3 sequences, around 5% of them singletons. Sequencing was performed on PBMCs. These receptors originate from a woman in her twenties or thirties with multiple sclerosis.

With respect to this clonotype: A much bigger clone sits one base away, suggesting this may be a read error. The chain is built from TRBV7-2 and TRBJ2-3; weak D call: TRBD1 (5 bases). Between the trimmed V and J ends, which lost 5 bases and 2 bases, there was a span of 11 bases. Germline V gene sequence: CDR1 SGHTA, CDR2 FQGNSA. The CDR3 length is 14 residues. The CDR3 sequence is CASSPWGHTDTQYF. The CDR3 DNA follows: TGTGCCAGCAGCCCATGGGGCCACACAGATACGCAGTATTTT.

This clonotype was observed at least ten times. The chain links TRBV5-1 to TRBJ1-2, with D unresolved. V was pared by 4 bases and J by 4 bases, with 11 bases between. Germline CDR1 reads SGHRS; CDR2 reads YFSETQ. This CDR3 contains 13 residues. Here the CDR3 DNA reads TGCGCCAGCAGCATCGGAACTAGCTATGGCTACACCTTC. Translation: CASSIGTSYGYTF.

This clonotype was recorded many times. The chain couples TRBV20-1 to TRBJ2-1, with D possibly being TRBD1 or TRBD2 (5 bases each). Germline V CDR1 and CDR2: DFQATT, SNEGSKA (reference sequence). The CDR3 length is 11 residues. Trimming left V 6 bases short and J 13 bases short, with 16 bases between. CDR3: CSAQVPGTQFF. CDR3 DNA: TGCAGTGCCCAAGTGCCGGGGACCCAGTTCTTC.

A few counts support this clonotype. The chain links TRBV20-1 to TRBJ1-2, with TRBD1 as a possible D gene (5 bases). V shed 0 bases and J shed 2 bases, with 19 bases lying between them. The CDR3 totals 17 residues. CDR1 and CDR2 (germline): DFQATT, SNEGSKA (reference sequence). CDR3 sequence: CSARDVTGRRANYGYTF. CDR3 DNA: TGCAGTGCTAGAGATGTTACAGGACGAAGGGCAAACTATGGCTACACCTTC.

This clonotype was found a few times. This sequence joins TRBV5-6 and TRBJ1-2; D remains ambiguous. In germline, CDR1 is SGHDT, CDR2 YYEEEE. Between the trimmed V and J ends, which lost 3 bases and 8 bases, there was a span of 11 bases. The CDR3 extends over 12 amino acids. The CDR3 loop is CASSWGYDGYTF. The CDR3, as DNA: TGTGCCAGCAGCTGGGGTTATGACGGCTACACCTTC. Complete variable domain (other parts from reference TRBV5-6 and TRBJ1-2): DAGVTQSPTHLIKTRGQQVTLRCSPKSGHDTVSWYQQALGQGPQFIFQYYEEEERQRGNFPDRFSGHQFPNYSSELNVNALLLGDSALYLCASSWGYDGYTFGSGTRLTVV.

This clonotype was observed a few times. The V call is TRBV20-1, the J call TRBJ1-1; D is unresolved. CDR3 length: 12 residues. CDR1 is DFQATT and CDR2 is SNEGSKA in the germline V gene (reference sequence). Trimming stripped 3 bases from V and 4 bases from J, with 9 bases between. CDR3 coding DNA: TGCAGTGCTAGGAACCTCTCCACTGAAGCTTTCTTT. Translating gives CSARNLSTEAFF.

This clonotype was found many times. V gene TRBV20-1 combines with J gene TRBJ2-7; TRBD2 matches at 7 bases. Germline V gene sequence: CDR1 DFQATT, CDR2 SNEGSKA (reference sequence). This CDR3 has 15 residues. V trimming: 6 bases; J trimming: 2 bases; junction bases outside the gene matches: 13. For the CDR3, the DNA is TGCAGTGCCACCCGGGACTACGAGTCCCCCTACGAGCAGTACTTC. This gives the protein CSATRDYESPYEQYF.

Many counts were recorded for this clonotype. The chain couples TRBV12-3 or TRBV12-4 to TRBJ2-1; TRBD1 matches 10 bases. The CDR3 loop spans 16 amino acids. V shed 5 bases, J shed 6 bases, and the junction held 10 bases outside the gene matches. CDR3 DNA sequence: TGTGCCAGCAGTGTCTCCGGGACAGGGGACGGCAATGAGCAGTTCTTC. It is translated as CASSVSGTGDGNEQFF.

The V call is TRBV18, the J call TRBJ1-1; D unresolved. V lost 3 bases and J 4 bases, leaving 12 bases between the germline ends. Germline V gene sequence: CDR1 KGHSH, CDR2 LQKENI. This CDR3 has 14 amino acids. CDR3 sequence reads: CASSPRVEFTEAFF. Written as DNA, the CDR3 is TGTGCCAGCTCACCGAGGGTGGAATTCACTGAAGCTTTCTTT. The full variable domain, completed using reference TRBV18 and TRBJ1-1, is NAGVMQNPRHLVRRRGQEARLRCSPMKGHSHVYWYRQLPEEGLKFMVYLQKENIIDESGMPKERFSAEFPKEGPSILRIQQVVRGDSAAYFCASSPRVEFTEAFFGQGTRLTVV.

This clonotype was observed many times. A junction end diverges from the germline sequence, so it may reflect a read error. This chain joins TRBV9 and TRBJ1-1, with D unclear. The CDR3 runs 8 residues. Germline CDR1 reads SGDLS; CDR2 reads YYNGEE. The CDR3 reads CASSPGLF. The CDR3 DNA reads TGTGCCAGCAGCCCCGGTCTCTTT.

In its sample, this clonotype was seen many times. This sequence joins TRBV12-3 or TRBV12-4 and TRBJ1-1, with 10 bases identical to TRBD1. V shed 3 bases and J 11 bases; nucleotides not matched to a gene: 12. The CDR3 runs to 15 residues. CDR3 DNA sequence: TGTGCCAGCAGTTTCTACCGGGACAGGGGCTATGAGGCTTTCTTT. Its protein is CASSFYRDRGYEAFF.

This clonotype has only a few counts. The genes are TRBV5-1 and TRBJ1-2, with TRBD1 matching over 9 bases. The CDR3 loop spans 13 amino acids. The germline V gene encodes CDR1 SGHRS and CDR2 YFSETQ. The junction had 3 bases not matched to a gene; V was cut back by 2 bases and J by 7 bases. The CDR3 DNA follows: TGCGCCAGCAGCTTAACAGGGGGCCTTGGCTACACCTTC. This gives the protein CASSLTGGLGYTF.

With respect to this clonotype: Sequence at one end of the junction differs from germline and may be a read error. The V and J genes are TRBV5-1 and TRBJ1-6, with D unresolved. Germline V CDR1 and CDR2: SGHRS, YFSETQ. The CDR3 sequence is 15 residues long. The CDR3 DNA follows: TGCGCCAGCAGCTTGGACAGACTATATAATTCACCCCTCAACTTT. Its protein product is CASSLDRLYNSPLNF.

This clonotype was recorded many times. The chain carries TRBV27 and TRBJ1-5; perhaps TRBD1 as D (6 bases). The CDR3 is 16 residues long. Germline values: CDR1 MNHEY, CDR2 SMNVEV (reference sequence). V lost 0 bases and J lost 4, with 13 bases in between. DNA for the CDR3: TGTGCCAGCAGTTTATCCGGCAGGGGTGGGAATCAGCCCCAGCATTTT. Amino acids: CASSLSGRGGNQPQHF.

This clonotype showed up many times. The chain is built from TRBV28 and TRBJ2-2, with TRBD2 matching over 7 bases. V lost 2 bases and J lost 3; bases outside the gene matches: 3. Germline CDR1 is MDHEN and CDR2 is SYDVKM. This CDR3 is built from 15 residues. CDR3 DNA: TGTGCCAGCAGTTTAGTCCTAGCGGACACCGGGGAGCTGTTTTTT. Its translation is CASSLVLADTGELFF. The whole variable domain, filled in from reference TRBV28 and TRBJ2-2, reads DVKVTQSSRYLVKRTGEKVFLECVQDMDHENMFWYRQDPGLGLRLIYFSYDVKMKEKGDIPEGYSVSREKKERFSLILESASTNQTSMYLCASSLVLADTGELFFGEGSRLTVL.

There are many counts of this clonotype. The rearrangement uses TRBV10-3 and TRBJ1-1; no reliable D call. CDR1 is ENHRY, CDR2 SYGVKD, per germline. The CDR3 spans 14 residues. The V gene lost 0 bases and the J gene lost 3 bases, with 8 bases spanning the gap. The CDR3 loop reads CAISESLGYTEAFF. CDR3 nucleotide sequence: TGTGCCATCAGTGAGTCGTTGGGATACACTGAAGCTTTCTTT.

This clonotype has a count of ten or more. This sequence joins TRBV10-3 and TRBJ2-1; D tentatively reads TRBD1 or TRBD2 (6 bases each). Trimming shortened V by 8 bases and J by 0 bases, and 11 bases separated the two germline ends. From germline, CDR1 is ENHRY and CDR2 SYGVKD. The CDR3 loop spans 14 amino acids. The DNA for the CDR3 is TGTGCCATCGGGGGGCAGAGCTCCTACAATGAGCAGTTCTTC. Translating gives CAIGGQSSYNEQFF.

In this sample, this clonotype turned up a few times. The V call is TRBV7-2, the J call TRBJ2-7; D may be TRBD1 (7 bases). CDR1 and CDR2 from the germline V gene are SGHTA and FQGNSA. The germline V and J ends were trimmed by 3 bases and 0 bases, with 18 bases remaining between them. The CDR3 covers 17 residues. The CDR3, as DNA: TGTGCCAGCAGCTTGAGTGTTGGCAGGGGGGCCTCCTACGAGCAGTACTTC. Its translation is CASSLSVGRGASYEQYF.

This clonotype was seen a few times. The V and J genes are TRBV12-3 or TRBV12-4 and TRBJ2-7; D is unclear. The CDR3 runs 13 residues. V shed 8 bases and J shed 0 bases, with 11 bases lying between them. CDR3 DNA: TGTGCCAGCTCGTGGGAAAACTCCTACGAGCAGTACTTC. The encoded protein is CASSWENSYEQYF.

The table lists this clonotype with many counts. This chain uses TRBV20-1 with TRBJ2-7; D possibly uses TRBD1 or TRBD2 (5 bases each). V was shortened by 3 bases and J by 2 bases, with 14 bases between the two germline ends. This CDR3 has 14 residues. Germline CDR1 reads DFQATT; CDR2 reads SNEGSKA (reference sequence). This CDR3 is CSARTGTATYEQYF. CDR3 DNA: TGCAGTGCTAGGACCGGGACGGCGACCTACGAGCAGTACTTC.

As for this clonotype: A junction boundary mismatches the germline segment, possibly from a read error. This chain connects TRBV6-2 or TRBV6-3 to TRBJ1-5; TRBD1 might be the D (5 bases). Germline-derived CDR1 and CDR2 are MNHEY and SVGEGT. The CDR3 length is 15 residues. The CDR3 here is CASSYFQGRGQPQNF. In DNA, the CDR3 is TGTGCCAGCAGTTACTTTCAGGGACGTGGTCAGCCCCAGAATTTT.

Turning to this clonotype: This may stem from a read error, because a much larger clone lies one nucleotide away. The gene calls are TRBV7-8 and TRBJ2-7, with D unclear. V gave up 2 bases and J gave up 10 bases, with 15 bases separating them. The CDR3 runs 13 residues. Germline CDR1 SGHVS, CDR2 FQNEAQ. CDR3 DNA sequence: TGTGCCAGCAGCTTACGACCCCGTGGCGATCAGTACTTC. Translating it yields CASSLRPRGDQYF.

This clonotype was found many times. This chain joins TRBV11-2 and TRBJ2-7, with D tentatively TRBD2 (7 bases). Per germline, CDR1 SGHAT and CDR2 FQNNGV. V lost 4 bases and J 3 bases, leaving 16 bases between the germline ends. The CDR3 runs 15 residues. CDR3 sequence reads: CASSSPGGAYYEQYF. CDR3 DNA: TGTGCCAGCAGCTCCCCTGGGGGGGCTTACTACGAGCAGTACTTC.